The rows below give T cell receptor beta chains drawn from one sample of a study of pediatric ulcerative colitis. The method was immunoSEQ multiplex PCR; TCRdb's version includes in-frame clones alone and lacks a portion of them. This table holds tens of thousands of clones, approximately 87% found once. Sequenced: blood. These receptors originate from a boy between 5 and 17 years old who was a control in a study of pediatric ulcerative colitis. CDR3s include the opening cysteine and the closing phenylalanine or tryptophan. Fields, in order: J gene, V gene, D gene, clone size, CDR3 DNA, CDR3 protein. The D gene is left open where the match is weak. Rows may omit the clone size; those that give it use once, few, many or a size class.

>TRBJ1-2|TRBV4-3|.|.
TGCGCCAGCAGCCAAGGACTCCGGATTAACTATGGCTACACCTTC
CASSQGLRINYGYTF
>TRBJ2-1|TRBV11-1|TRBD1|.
TGTGCCAGCAGCTTAGGGTATGGGACAGGGATCTACAATGAGCAGTTCTTC
CASSLGYGTGIYNEQFF
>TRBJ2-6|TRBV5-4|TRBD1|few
TGTGCCAGCAGCTCGCGAGGGGGCCAGAGGGCCAACGTCCTGACTTTC
CASSSRGGQRANVLTF
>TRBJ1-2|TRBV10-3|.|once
TGTGCCATCAGTGAGTCCCCACAGTTCCTGGGTGGCTACACCTTC
CAISESPQFLGGYTF
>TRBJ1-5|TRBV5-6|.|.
TGTGCCAGCAGCTTGGGGTGGCACGTCAATCAGCCCCAGCATTTT
CASSLGWHVNQPQHF
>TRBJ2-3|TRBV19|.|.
TGTGCCAGTAGTACCCGCGTGGACACAGATACGCAGTATTTT
CASSTRVDTDTQYF
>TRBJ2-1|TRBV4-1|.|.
TGCGCCAGCAGCCAAGATTTAGGGGCCGGCAATGAGCAGTTCTTC
CASSQDLGAGNEQFF
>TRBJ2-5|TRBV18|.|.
TGTGCCAGCTCACCTTCACGGGGAATTCAAGAGACCCAGTACTTC
CASSPSRGIQETQYF
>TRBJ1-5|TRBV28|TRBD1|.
TGTGCCAGCAGTTACGACAGGGGAGGAAATCAGCCCCAGCATTTT
CASSYDRGGNQPQHF
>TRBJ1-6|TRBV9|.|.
TGTGCCAGCAGCGTAGGGCAGAGTGATTCACCCCTCCACTTT
CASSVGQSDSPLHF
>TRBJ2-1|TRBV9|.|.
TGTGCCAGCAGCGTATCGGACGGAAATGGCAATGAGCAGTTCTTC
CASSVSDGNGNEQFF
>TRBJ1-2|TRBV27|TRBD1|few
TGTGCCAGCAGTACACAGACAGGGATCGGCTACACCTTC
CASSTQTGIGYTF
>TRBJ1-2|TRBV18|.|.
TGTGCCAGCTCACCATTCACCTGGGGCTACACCTTC
CASSPFTWGYTF
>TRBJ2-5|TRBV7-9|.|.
TGTGCCAGCAGCTTAGCACCTCAAGAGACCCAGTACTTC
CASSLAPQETQYF
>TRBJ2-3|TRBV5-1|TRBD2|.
TGCGCCAGCAGCTTGGGATCGGGAGGGCCACCAGATACGCAGTATTTT
CASSLGSGGPPDTQYF
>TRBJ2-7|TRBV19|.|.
TGTGCCAGTAGTCCAGTAGTATCCCTTTTCTACGAGCAGTACTTC
CASSPVVSLFYEQYF
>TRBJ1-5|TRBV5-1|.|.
TGCGCCAGCACCGGAAGGTATAGGGGTTGTAATCAGCCCCAGCATTTT
CASTGRYRGCNQPQHF
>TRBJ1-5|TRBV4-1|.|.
TGCGCCAGCAGCCAAGATTCAGGCCCGAGTAGCCCCCAGCATTTT
CASSQDSGPSSPQHF
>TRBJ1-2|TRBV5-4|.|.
TGTGCCAGCAGCTTGTGGGGAAGTTGGGGTTTTAGCTACACCTTC
CASSLWGSWGFSYTF
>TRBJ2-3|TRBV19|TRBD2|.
TGTGCCAGTAGGACCTGGCGGGAGGGCCGAGATACGCAGTATTTT
CASRTWREGRDTQYF
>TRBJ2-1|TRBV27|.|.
TGTGCCAGCAGTTTAGCGTCCTTCTCCTACAATGAGCAGTTCTTC
CASSLASFSYNEQFF
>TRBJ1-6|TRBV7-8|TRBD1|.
TGTGCCAGCAGCTTAGCTGGGTGGACAGGGGCAACCTATAATTCACCCCTCCACTTT
CASSLAGWTGATYNSPLHF
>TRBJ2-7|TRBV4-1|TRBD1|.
TGCGCCAGCAGACAACAGCCCGGGACAGGGATCTACGAGCAGTACTTC
CASRQQPGTGIYEQYF
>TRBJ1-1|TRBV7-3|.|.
TGTGCCAGCAGCTTATCAACAGGGATGAACACTGAAGCTTTCTTT
CASSLSTGMNTEAFF
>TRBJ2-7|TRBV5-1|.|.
TGCGCCAGCAGCCTGGAAGTCAGGGGCGAGCAGTACTTC
CASSLEVRGEQYF
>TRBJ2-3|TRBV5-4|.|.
TGTGCCAGCAGCTTAGAAGAGGGGGTCATGGATACGCAGTATTTT
CASSLEEGVMDTQYF
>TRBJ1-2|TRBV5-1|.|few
TGCGCCAGCAGCTTGGAACCAGCCACTAACTATGGCTACACCTTC
CASSLEPATNYGYTF
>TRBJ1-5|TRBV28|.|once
TGTGCCAGCAGGTTCCTTGGCGGGAATCAGCCCCAGCATTTT
CASRFLGGNQPQHF
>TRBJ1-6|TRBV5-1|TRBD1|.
TGCGCCAGCAGCTTAGGGGGACAGGGGAATTCACCCCTCCACTTT
CASSLGGQGNSPLHF
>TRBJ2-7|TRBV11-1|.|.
TGTGCCAGCAGCTTAGGGCAGGACTACGAGCAGTACTTC
CASSLGQDYEQYF
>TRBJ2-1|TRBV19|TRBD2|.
TGTGCCAGTAGTATAGGCGGGGGCAATGAGCAGTTCTTC
CASSIGGGNEQFF